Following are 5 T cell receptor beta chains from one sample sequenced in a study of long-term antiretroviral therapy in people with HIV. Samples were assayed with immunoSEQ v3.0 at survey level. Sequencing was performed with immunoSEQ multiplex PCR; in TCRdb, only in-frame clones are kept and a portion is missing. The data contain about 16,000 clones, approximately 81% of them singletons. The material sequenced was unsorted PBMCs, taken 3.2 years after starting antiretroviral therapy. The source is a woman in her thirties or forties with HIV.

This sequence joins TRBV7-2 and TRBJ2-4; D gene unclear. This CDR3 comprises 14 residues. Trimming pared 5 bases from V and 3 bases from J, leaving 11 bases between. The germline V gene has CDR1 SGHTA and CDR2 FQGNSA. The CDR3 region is CASSRDRGKNIQYF. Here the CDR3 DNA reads TGTGCCAGCAGCCGAGATCGTGGCAAAAACATTCAGTACTTC.

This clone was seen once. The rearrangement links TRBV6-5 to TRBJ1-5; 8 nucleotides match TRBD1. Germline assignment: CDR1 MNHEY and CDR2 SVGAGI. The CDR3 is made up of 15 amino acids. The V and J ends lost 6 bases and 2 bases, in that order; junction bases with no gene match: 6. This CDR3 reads CASRPTGVGNQPQHF. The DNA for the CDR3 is TGTGCCAGCAGGCCGACAGGGGTGGGCAATCAGCCCCAGCATTTT.

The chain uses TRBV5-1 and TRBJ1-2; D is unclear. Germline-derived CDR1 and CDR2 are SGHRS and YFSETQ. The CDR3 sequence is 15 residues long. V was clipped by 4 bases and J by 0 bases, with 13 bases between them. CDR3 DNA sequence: TGCGCCAGCAGCCCTCGCCGTGGGTCTAACTATGGCTACACCTTC. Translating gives CASSPRRGSNYGYTF. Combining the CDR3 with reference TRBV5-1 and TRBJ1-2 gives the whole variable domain KAGVTQTPRYLIKTRGQQVTLSCSPISGHRSVSWYQQTPGQGLQFLFEYFSETQRNKGNFPGRFSGRQFSNSRSEMNVSTLELGDSALYLCASSPRRGSNYGYTFGSGTRLTVV.

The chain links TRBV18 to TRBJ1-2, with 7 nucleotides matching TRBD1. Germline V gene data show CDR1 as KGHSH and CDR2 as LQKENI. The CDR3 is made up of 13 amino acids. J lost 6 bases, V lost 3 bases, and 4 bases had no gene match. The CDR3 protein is CASSPTGWDGYTF. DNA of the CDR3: TGTGCCAGCTCACCGACAGGGTGGGATGGCTACACCTTC.

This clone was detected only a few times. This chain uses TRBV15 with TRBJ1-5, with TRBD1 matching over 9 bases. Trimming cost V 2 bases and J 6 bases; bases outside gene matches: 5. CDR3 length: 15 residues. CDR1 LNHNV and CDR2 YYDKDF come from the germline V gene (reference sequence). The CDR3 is CATSRLQGAAQPQHF. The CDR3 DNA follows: TGTGCCACCAGCAGATTACAGGGGGCGGCTCAGCCCCAGCATTTT.